This T cell receptor (beta chain) stems from a study of radiotherapy plus CTLA-4 blockade in lung cancer. The wider study: There were objective responses in around 18% of patients, and around 31% had disease control. Findings and caveats of the study: Together with interferon-beta, which increased in serum after radiation, early dynamic changes in blood T cell clones were reportedly the best predictors of response. Tumor-origin TCR clones grew in blood after radiotherapy plus ipilimumab.

Germline CDR1 SNHLY, CDR2 FYNNEI. The J segment lost 8 bases and the V segment lost 6 bases, leaving 7 bases of the junction unmatched. The CDR3 sequence is 15 residues long. Sequenced by immunoSEQ multiplex PCR; TCRdb stores in-frame clones only, minus some. The sample lists roughly 30,000 clones; approximately 78% were seen once. In the case of this clone: What it binds is not known.

Those with chemo-refractory metastatic non-small-cell lung cancer were treated with focal radiation combined with CTLA-4 blockade using ipilimumab. The chain carries TRBV2 and TRBJ1-6; 10 bases are a match to TRBD1. The receptor comes from a human donor with non-small cell lung cancer who had stable disease on radiotherapy plus ipilimumab. The material was peripheral blood, obtained from a patient treated with radiotherapy plus ipilimumab. Here the CDR3 DNA reads TGTGCCAGCAGGGACCGACAGGGGGCTTATTCACCCCTCCACTTT. Translating it yields CASRDRQGAYSPLHF.